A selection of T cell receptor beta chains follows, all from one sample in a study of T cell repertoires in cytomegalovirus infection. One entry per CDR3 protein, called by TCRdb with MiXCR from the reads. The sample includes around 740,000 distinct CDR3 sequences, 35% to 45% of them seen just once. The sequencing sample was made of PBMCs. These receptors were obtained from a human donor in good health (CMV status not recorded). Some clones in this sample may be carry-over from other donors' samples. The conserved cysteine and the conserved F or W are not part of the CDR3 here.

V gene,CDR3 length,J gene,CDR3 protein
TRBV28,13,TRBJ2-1,ASITLLAGGEEQF
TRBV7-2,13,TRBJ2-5,ASSDTGQGFVFQY
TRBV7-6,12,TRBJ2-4,ASSLTGTGNIQY
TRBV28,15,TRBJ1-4,ASSLFVSVGTNEKLF
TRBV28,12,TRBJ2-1,ASSLQGSYNEQF
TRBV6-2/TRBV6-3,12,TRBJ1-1,ASSYSGGPTEAF
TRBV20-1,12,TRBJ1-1,SASSFQEVTEAF
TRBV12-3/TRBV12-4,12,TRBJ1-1,ASGWTGRNTEAF
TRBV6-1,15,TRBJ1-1,ASSFHQWAGRDTEAF
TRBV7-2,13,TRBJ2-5,ASSLGVDFQETQY
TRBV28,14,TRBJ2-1,ARSLFNRIAYNEQF
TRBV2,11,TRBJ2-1,ASSDGTDNEQF
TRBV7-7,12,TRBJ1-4,ASSIQGTNEKLF
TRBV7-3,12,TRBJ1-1,ASSPRQVITEAF
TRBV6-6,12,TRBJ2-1,ASEREIGRNEQF
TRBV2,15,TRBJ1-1,ASSEALPGRGNTEAF